The table lists the clone carrying this T cell receptor (beta chain) with a few counts. Authors' methods: Estimation of nucleated cell counts was performed using reference gene primer amplification. Data came from immunoSEQ multiplex PCR; TCRdb stores just in-frame clones and leaves some out. That table gives V, J and clone size, and the DNA gave D and trimming. The table has about 110,000 clones, roughly 80% seen once. The source of the sample is a study of blood T cell repertoires in COVID-19. Overall study: Both acute and convalescent COVID-19 samples were obtained from the United States, Italy and Spain. The analysed material was cDNA or gDNA that came from T cells, B-cell-depleted T cells, or PBMCs.

Trimming cost V 6 bases and J 6 bases, with 12 bases left between them. The CDR3 contains 14 residues. In germline, CDR1 is MNHEY, CDR2 SMNVEV (reference sequence). The specimen was peripheral blood. The gene calls are TRBV27 and TRBJ1-6, with D unresolved. The receptor comes from a middle-aged man with acute or convalescent COVID-19. CDR3 in amino acids: CASRVMSINSPLHF. DNA for the CDR3: TGTGCCAGCAGGGTTATGAGTATTAATTCACCCCTCCACTTT.